The clone carrying this T cell receptor (beta chain) was seen a handful of times. Its matching antigen is unknown. The authors ran the immunoSEQ assay, v3.0, at survey level. TCRdb's copy holds only in-frame clones and misses some; the assay was immunoSEQ multiplex PCR. The sample lists about 35,000 clones; 60% to 75% were seen once. The CDR3 spans 16 residues. The V and J ends lost 6 bases and 7 bases, in that order; junction bases with no gene match: 12. Germline V lookup: CDR1 LNHDA, CDR2 SQIVND (reference sequence). The entry originates in a study of long-term antiretroviral therapy in people with HIV. The study, taken as a whole, reports: The data indicate that diversity increased after ART but remained below transplant donor controls. Older ART regimens may have been in use when blood was drawn between about 2004 and 2018.

The TCR originated in a man aged 45-65 years with HIV. The sample consisted of unsorted PBMCs, taken 3 years after starting antiretroviral therapy. This chain joins TRBV19 and TRBJ1-5; 10 bases line up with TRBD1. The CDR3 protein is CASRGTGDGKRQPQHF. CDR3 DNA sequence: TGTGCCAGTAGAGGGACAGGGGATGGAAAAAGACAGCCCCAGCATTTT.